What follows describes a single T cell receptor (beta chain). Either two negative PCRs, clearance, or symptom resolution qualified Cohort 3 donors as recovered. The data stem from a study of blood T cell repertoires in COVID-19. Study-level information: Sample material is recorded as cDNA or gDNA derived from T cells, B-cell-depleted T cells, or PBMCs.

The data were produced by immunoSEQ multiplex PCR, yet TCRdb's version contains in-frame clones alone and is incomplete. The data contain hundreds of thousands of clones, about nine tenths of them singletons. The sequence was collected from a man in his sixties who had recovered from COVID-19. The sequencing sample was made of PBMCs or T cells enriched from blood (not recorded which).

The CDR3 loop reads CASRLGDRGPRNQPQHF. Here the CDR3 DNA reads TGTGCCAGCAGACTAGGGGACAGGGGGCCTCGCAATCAGCCCCAGCATTTT. The chain links TRBV21-1 to TRBJ1-5; the table's D gene call, TRBD1, was not cross checked with the DNA. TRBV21-1 is an annotated pseudogene. The CDR3 spans 17 residues.